This TCR beta chain derives from a study of blood T cell repertoires in COVID-19. As handled by the study authors: Reference gene primer amplification yielded estimated nucleated cell counts. This table comes from immunoSEQ multiplex PCR, and its TCRdb copy is limited to in-frame clones, with some not included. The DNA gave D and trimming, while V, J and clone size come from that table. The table lists about 150,000 clones, roughly 89% of them singletons. V shed 4 bases and J 2 bases; nucleotides not matched to a gene: 1. CDR1 is SEHNR and CDR2 is FQNEAQ in the germline V gene (reference sequence). This CDR3 has 15 residues.

J is TRBJ2-1 and V is TRBV7-9, with 11 bases identical to TRBD2. The TCR was taken from a man in his fifties or sixties with acute or convalescent COVID-19. Sample: peripheral blood. The CDR3 protein is CASSSSGRPYNEQFF. The CDR3 region has the DNA TGTGCCAGCAGCTCTAGCGGGAGGCCCTACAATGAGCAGTTCTTC.